Listed below are T cell receptor beta chains from one sample, sequenced in a study of post-analysis software for immune sequencing data. TCRdb reprocessed the PCR reads with MiXCR, giving one entry per CDR3 protein. The sample has about 540,000 distinct CDR3 sequences; approximately 31% are singletons. Source material: blood. These receptors were taken from a girl younger than 18 with multiple sclerosis. Each CDR3 is given with its conserved first and last residue.

v_call cdr3_aa
TRBV11-2 CASSLTGLDTDTQYF
TRBV4-2 CASSQDLSASGGRWQETQYF
TRBV6-6 CASSYDQGPSYEQYF
TRBV5-1 CASSLAGGIDEQFF
TRBV5-1 CASSWDPGQGATQYF
TRBV28 CASSAIRTSPITDTQYF
TRBV6-6 CASSYWPPGQGAHEQYF
TRBV12-5 CASGLSGGRTEAFF
TRBV7-2 CASSPVGGKAEPLHF
TRBV29-1 CSVFGINEKLFF
TRBV3-1 CASSQEGVGLETQYF
TRBV10-1 CASSESKDGYEQYF
TRBV6-5 CASSYWGNTGELFF
TRBV7-2 CASSLDVVTYEQYF